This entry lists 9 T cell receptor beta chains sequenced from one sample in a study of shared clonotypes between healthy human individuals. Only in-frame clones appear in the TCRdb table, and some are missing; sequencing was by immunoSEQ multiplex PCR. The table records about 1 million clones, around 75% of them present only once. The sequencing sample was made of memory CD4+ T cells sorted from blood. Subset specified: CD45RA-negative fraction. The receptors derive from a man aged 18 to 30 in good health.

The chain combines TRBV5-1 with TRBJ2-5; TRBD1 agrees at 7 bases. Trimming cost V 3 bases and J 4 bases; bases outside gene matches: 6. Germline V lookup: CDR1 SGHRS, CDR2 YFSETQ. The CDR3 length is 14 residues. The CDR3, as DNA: TGCGCCAGCAGCTCGACAGGGAGAGGAGAGACCCAGTACTTC. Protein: CASSSTGRGETQYF.

Here the CDR3 reads CASSDGLGTDTQYF. The CDR3 DNA follows: TGTGCCAGCAGTGACGGCCTGGGCACAGATACGCAGTATTTT. This chain connects TRBV25-1 to TRBJ2-3; no firm D call. This CDR3 has 14 residues. Germline lookup yields CDR1 MGHDK and CDR2 SYGVNS. Trimming pared 3 bases from V and 1 base from J, leaving 8 bases between. Looking up the rest from reference TRBV25-1 and TRBJ2-3 gives the full variable domain: EADIYQTPRYLVIGTGKKITLECSQTMGHDKMYWYQQDPGMELHLIHYSYGVNSTEKGDLSSESTVSRIRTEHFPLTLESARPSHTSQYLCASSDGLGTDTQYFGPGTRLTVL.

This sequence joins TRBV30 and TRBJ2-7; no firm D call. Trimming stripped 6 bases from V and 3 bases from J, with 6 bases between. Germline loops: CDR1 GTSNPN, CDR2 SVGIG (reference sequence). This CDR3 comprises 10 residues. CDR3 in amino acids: CACGHYEQYF. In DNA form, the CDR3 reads TGTGCCTGTGGCCACTACGAGCAGTACTTC.

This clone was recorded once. CDR3 in amino acids: CASSWAGRDNEQFF. Here the CDR3 DNA reads TGCGCCAGCAGCTGGGCGGGGCGGGACAATGAGCAGTTCTTC. This sequence joins TRBV5-1 and TRBJ2-1; tentative D call: TRBD2 (6 bases). CDR3 size: 14 residues. Germline V gives CDR1 SGHRS, CDR2 YFSETQ. Trimming pared 3 bases from V and 5 bases from J, leaving 12 bases between.

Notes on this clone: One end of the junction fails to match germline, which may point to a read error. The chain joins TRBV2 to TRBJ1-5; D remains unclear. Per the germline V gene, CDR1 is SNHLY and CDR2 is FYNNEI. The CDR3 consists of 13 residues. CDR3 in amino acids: CASSEAINQPQHF. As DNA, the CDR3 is TGTGCCAGCAGCGAAGCAATAAATCAGCCCCAGCATTTT.

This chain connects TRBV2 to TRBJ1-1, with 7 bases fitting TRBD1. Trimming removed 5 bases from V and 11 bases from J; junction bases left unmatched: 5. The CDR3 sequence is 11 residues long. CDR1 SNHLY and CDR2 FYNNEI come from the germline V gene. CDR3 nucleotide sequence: TGTGCCAGCAGTAAAGACAGGGAGGCTTTCTTT. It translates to CASSKDREAFF.

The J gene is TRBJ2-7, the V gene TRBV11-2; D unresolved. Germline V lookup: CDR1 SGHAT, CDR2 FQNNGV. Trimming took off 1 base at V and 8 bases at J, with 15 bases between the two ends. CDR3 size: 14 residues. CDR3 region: CASSLAQLPTQQYF. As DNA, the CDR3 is TGTGCCAGCAGCTTAGCACAGTTACCTACGCAGCAGTACTTC.

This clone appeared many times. The CDR3 reads CASSLSGGTYNTEAFF. Written as DNA, the CDR3 is TGTGCCAGCAGCTTGTCAGGGGGGACGTATAACACTGAAGCTTTCTTT. The rearrangement uses TRBV5-8 and TRBJ1-1; TRBD1 matches 7 bases. Trimming removed 1 base from V and 2 bases from J; junction bases left unmatched: 8. There are 16 residues in the CDR3. The germline V gene has CDR1 SGHTS and CDR2 YDEGEE.

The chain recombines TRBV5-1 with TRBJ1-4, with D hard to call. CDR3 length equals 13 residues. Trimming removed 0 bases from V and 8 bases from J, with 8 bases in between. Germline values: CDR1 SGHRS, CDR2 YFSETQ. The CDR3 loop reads CASSLDTAEKLFF. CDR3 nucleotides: TGCGCCAGCAGCTTGGACACGGCGGAAAAACTGTTTTTT. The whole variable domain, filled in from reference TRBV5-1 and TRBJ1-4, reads KAGVTQTPRYLIKTRGQQVTLSCSPISGHRSVSWYQQTPGQGLQFLFEYFSETQRNKGNFPGRFSGRQFSNSRSEMNVSTLELGDSALYLCASSLDTAEKLFFGSGTQLSVL.